The 31 T cell receptor beta chains below come from one sample, sequenced in a study of human T cells and chemical hapten exposure. TCRdb passed the RACE reads through MiXCR, listing each CDR3 protein once. The sample has around 190,000 distinct CDR3 sequences, under 25% seen once; the top ten hold about 6.7%. Time point reported: patch test 1, 2 weeks after DPC sensitization. As to treatment: therapeutic diphenylcyclopropenone sensitization with weekly scalp DPC. This specimen consisted of whole blood, obtained in connection with sensitization to the hapten diphenylcyclopropenone (DPC). The receptor source for this set is a woman between 50 and 59 years old with alopecia areata. Some clones in this sample may be carry-over from other donors' samples.

This clonotype has just a few counts. The chain uses TRBV29-1 and TRBJ2-2; D gene ambiguous. Trimming took off 7 bases at V and 4 bases at J, with 16 bases between the two ends. This CDR3 has 14 residues. The V gene's germline CDR1 is SQVTM and CDR2 ANQGSEA. The CDR3 here is CSGESPPGTGELFF. The DNA for the CDR3 is TGCAGCGGAGAATCGCCCCCGGGCACCGGGGAGCTGTTTTTT.

V gene TRBV5-1 combines with J gene TRBJ1-1; D remains ambiguous. The CDR3 totals 13 residues. With 7 bases removed from V and 7 bases from J, the gap between germline ends came to 17 bases. Germline CDR1 reads SGHRS; CDR2 reads YFSETQ. CDR3 in DNA: TGCGCCAGCTTCTTCCCCGGACGGGTTGAAGCTTTCTTT. It encodes CASFFPGRVEAFF.

This chain uses TRBV2 with TRBJ2-1, with TRBD2 matching 11 bases. CDR1 and CDR2 (germline): SNHLY, FYNNEI. V lost 5 bases to trimming and J lost 4 bases; unmatched junction nucleotides: 4. The CDR3 has 15 amino acids. The DNA for the CDR3 is TGTGCCAGCAGTTTGCTAGCGGGAGGATACAATGAGCAGTTCTTC. It translates to CASSLLAGGYNEQFF.

This clonotype was picked up a small number of times. This chain links TRBV20-1 with TRBJ2-3; D is perhaps TRBD1 or TRBD2 (6 bases each). V lost 3 bases, J lost 2 bases, and 15 bases lay in between. The germline V gene encodes CDR1 DFQATT and CDR2 SNEGSKA (reference sequence). This CDR3 contains 15 residues. Here the CDR3 DNA reads TGCAGTGCTAGTCAGCAGGGGACTTTCACAGATACGCAGTATTTT. The encoded protein is CSASQQGTFTDTQYF.

For the CDR3, the DNA is TGCAGTGCTAGAACAGGGGCGGGCTATGGCTACACCTTC. Amino acids: CSARTGAGYGYTF. The chain couples TRBV20-1 to TRBJ1-2; 7 positions agree with TRBD1. Germline CDR1 reads DFQATT; CDR2 reads SNEGSKA (reference sequence). CDR3 length equals 13 residues. The trim removed 2 bases at V and 4 bases at J, leaving 4 bases unmatched.

This clonotype was seen more than once but under ten times. The chain is built from TRBV20-1 and TRBJ1-3; the D gene is possibly TRBD1 (6 bases). The CDR3 contains 15 residues. Germline V gene sequence: CDR1 DFQATT, CDR2 SNEGSKA (reference sequence). V dropped 2 bases and J dropped 0 bases, with 11 bases sitting between them. This CDR3 is CSARLGADSGNTIYF. Here the CDR3 DNA reads TGCAGTGCTAGATTGGGGGCCGACTCTGGAAACACCATATATTTT.

The chain employs TRBV7-9 and TRBJ2-3; 10 bases match TRBD2. The J segment lost 6 bases and the V segment lost 5 bases, leaving 8 bases of the junction unmatched. The CDR3 spans 15 residues. CDR1 and CDR2 from the germline V gene are SEHNR and FQNEAQ (reference sequence). The chain's CDR3 is CASSLLAGKSDTQYF. CDR3 DNA sequence: TGTGCCAGCAGCCTACTAGCGGGAAAAAGTGATACGCAGTATTTT.

This clonotype occurred a few times. The chain has TRBV20-1 and TRBJ2-1, with 7 bases lining up with TRBD2. CDR1 is DFQATT and CDR2 is SNEGSKA in the germline V gene (reference sequence). This CDR3 comprises 15 residues. V lost 1 base and J lost 2; bases outside the gene matches: 5. This chain's CDR3 is CSARVGAGTYNEQFF. The CDR3 DNA reads TGCAGTGCTAGAGTGGGAGCGGGAACCTACAATGAGCAGTTCTTC.

In its sample, this clonotype was seen a few times. V usage is TRBV10-3 and J usage is TRBJ2-4, with D tentatively TRBD1 or TRBD2 (5 bases each). V shed 2 bases and J shed 7 bases, with 6 bases lying between them. This CDR3 has 12 amino acids. From germline, CDR1 is ENHRY and CDR2 SYGVKD. CDR3 amino acids: CAISEGDNIQYF. The CDR3 DNA reads TGTGCCATCAGTGAGGGGGACAACATTCAGTACTTC.

In its sample, this clonotype was seen a few times. The V gene is TRBV5-1, the J gene TRBJ1-4; tentatively, D is TRBD1 (5 bases). The CDR3 is made up of 15 amino acids. With 0 bases removed from V and 5 bases from J, the gap between germline ends came to 11 bases. The V gene's germline CDR1 is SGHRS and CDR2 YFSETQ. The CDR3 is CASSLGDRENEKLFF. The DNA of the CDR3 is TGCGCCAGCAGCTTGGGAGACAGAGAGAATGAAAAACTGTTTTTT.

This clonotype was counted only a few times. The genes are TRBV18 and TRBJ2-7, with TRBD2 matching 9 bases. The germline CDR1 and CDR2 sequences are KGHSH and LQKENI. This CDR3 spans 15 amino acids. Unmatched junction bases numbered 8, after V lost 3 bases and J lost 5 bases. The CDR3 DNA sequence: TGTGCCAGCTCACCCATTCAGTCTAGCGGGAACGAGCAGTACTTC. Translated: CASSPIQSSGNEQYF.

The chain couples TRBV5-1 to TRBJ2-1; 7 bases agree with TRBD1. The CDR3 totals 13 residues. V lost 5 bases and J lost 5; bases outside the gene matches: 4. CDR1 and CDR2 (germline): SGHRS, YFSETQ. The CDR3 loop is CASRYDRDNEQFF. In DNA, the CDR3 is TGCGCCAGCAGATATGACAGGGACAATGAGCAGTTCTTC.

The J gene is TRBJ2-2, the V gene TRBV9; 13 nucleotides agree with TRBD2. Trimming took 0 bases from V and 6 from J; bases not matched to a gene: 8. Germline-derived CDR1 and CDR2 are SGDLS and YYNGEE. This CDR3 is built from 18 residues. The CDR3 reads CASSVAPGTSGIAGELFF. The CDR3 DNA is TGTGCCAGCAGCGTAGCCCCAGGGACTAGCGGGATAGCCGGGGAGCTGTTTTTT. The full variable domain, rest sourced from reference TRBV9 and TRBJ2-2, is DSGVTQTPKHLITATGQRVTLRCSPRSGDLSVYWYQQSLDQGLQFLIQYYNGEERAKGNILERFSAQQFPDLHSELNLSSLELGDSALYFCASSVAPGTSGIAGELFFGEGSRLTVL.

This clonotype was counted only a few times. V and J are TRBV29-1 and TRBJ2-7, with a tentative D call TRBD2 (5 bases). Trimming stripped 0 bases from V and 5 bases from J, with 8 bases between. There are 12 residues in the CDR3. Germline lookup yields CDR1 SQVTM and CDR2 ANQGSEA. The CDR3 sequence is CSVEDPGNEQYF. DNA of the CDR3: TGCAGCGTTGAAGATCCGGGGAACGAGCAGTACTTC.

A few counts support this clonotype. The V call is TRBV5-1, the J call TRBJ2-7; D may match TRBD1 or TRBD2 (6 bases each). CDR3 length: 11 amino acids. Trimming removed 4 bases from V and 8 bases from J, with 10 bases in between. Germline CDR1 is SGHRS and CDR2 is YFSETQ. CDR3: CASSPGAQQYF. The CDR3 bases are TGCGCCAGCAGCCCGGGGGCCCAGCAGTACTTC.

Only a few counts were recorded for this clonotype. The rearrangement joins TRBV5-6 to TRBJ2-7; 10 nucleotides match TRBD2. Trimming at V came to 6 bases and at J to 7 bases, leaving 13 bases not matched to a gene. Germline-derived CDR1 and CDR2 are SGHDT and YYEEEE. CDR3 length: 15 amino acids. DNA of the CDR3: TGTGCCAGCACCCTAACTAGCGGGATAAAGGATGAGCAGTACTTC. As protein: CASTLTSGIKDEQYF.

The chain has TRBV7-3 and TRBJ2-3; possible D gene TRBD2, 6 bases. Germline CDR1 is SGHTA and CDR2 is FQGTGA. The V and J ends lost 5 bases and 5 bases respectively, with 14 bases between them. CDR3 length: 14 residues. CDR3 bases: TGTGCCAGCAGCCCGGAGGGCCAGGGAGATACGCAGTATTTT. Its translation is CASSPEGQGDTQYF. The complete variable domain, with remaining parts taken from reference TRBV7-3 and TRBJ2-3, reads GAGVSQTPSNKVTEKGKYVELRCDPISGHTALYWYRQSLGQGPEFLIYFQGTGAADDSGLPNDRFFAVRPEGSVSTLKIQRTERGDSAVYLCASSPEGQGDTQYFGPGTRLTVL.

The table lists this clonotype with a count of one. This chain joins TRBV10-2 and TRBJ1-1; 10 bases align to TRBD1. V gave up 6 bases and J gave up 3 bases; unmatched junction bases: 10. The germline gives CDR1 WSHSY, CDR2 SAAADI. The CDR3 contains 16 residues. CDR3 sequence (DNA): TGCGCCAGCAGGTCCCGGGACAGGGGACCGTACACTGAAGCTTTCTTT. This gives the protein CASRSRDRGPYTEAFF.

This clonotype was detected ten times or more. The chain has TRBV6-1 and TRBJ2-7; TRBD2 matches at 11 bases. CDR1 is MNHNS and CDR2 is SASEGT in the germline V gene. After removal of 1 base from V and 7 bases from J, the junction contained 6 bases not matched to a gene. CDR3 length: 15 residues. DNA of the CDR3: TGTGCCAGCAGTGAAGAACTAGCGGGAGTAGGGGAGCAGTACTTC. This encodes CASSEELAGVGEQYF.

The V call is TRBV12-3 or TRBV12-4, the J call TRBJ2-1; possible D gene TRBD1, 6 bases. The CDR3 has 12 amino acids. V was shortened by 6 bases and J by 7 bases, with 10 bases between the two germline ends. The CDR3 loop is CASRGAGNEQFF. The CDR3 DNA reads TGTGCCAGCAGGGGGGCAGGGAATGAGCAGTTCTTC.

This clonotype has at least ten counts. The V gene is TRBV2, the J gene TRBJ1-2; D unresolved. Germline CDR1 is SNHLY and CDR2 is FYNNEI. The CDR3 is 15 amino acids. Between the trimmed V and J ends, which lost 6 bases and 2 bases, there was a span of 16 bases. CDR3 in amino acids: CASREQQGSNYGYTF. In DNA form, the CDR3 reads TGTGCCAGCAGAGAACAACAAGGGTCAAACTATGGCTACACCTTC.

A few counts support this clonotype. The V and J genes are TRBV12-3 or TRBV12-4 and TRBJ2-1; D is unclear. V lost 8 bases and J 3 bases, leaving 14 bases between the germline ends. The CDR3 is made up of 14 amino acids. Here the CDR3 DNA reads TGTGCCAGCCAAAAGGACCCCGACTACAATGAGCAGTTCTTC. As protein: CASQKDPDYNEQFF.

The chain combines TRBV4-2 with TRBJ2-7, with D perhaps TRBD2 (5 bases). Germline CDR1 reads LGHNA; CDR2 reads YNFKEQ. Trimming removed 0 bases from V and 2 bases from J, with 14 bases in between. The CDR3 is made up of 16 amino acids. The CDR3, as DNA: TGTGCCAGCAGCCAAGATCTGGTCACTAGGGCCTACGAGCAGTACTTC. It specifies CASSQDLVTRAYEQYF.

This clonotype appeared a few times. This chain uses TRBV5-1 with TRBJ2-5; D not resolved. The CDR3 runs 15 residues. From germline, CDR1 is SGHRS and CDR2 YFSETQ. Trimming removed 3 bases at V and 9 bases at J, with 21 bases between. The CDR3 loop reads CASSWGSGQQVAQYF. As DNA, the CDR3 is TGCGCCAGCAGCTGGGGATCGGGCCAGCAAGTAGCCCAGTACTTC.

This clonotype was detected only a few times. CDR3 coding DNA: TGCGCCAGCAGTGATGAAGGGAGAGGGAAGCGGGAGGTGGGTGAGCAGTTCTTC. This codes for CASSDEGRGKREVGEQFF. The V and J genes are TRBV10-2 and TRBJ2-1; 9 bases are shared with TRBD2. With V trimmed by 3 bases and J by 9 bases, 18 bases remained unmatched. The germline CDR1 and CDR2 sequences are WSHSY and SAAADI. This CDR3 comprises 18 residues.

This clonotype was seen only a few times. The rearrangement links TRBV3-1 to TRBJ1-2; D possibly corresponds to TRBD1 (5 bases). Germline CDR1 and CDR2: LGHDT and YNNKEL (reference sequence). The V end was cut by 2 bases, the J end by 6 bases, with 7 bases between. The CDR3 covers 12 residues. The CDR3 reads CASSQRDHGYTF. The CDR3, as DNA: TGTGCCAGCAGCCAAAGGGACCATGGCTACACCTTC.

This clonotype was found a few times. V is TRBV2 and J is TRBJ2-3; 11 bases map to TRBD2. Per germline, CDR1 SNHLY and CDR2 FYNNEI. This CDR3 spans 15 amino acids. V dropped 8 bases and J dropped 0; count of bases not matched to a gene: 4. CDR3 sequence (DNA): TGTGCCAGCCGACTAGCGGGATATAGCACAGATACGCAGTATTTT. Protein sequence: CASRLAGYSTDTQYF.

This clonotype was counted ten times or more. This rearrangement joins TRBV5-1 to TRBJ1-1, with 7 bases fitting TRBD1. J was trimmed by 3 bases and V by 4 bases; bases with no gene match: 3. The CDR3 spans 13 residues. Per the germline V gene, CDR1 is SGHRS and CDR2 is YFSETQ. CDR3 amino acids: CASSRQGDTEAFF. In nucleotides, the CDR3 is TGCGCCAGCAGCCGACAGGGAGACACTGAAGCTTTCTTT. Full variable domain (missing parts from reference TRBV5-1 and TRBJ1-1): KAGVTQTPRYLIKTRGQQVTLSCSPISGHRSVSWYQQTPGQGLQFLFEYFSETQRNKGNFPGRFSGRQFSNSRSEMNVSTLELGDSALYLCASSRQGDTEAFFGQGTRLTVV.

Only a few counts were recorded for this clonotype. This chain joins TRBV20-1 and TRBJ2-5; D is perhaps TRBD1 or TRBD2 (7 bases each). Germline CDR1 DFQATT, CDR2 SNEGSKA (reference sequence). This CDR3 has 13 residues. V was clipped by 3 bases and J by 4 bases, with 12 bases between them. The CDR3 DNA reads as TGCAGTGCTAGGGGAGGGGGCGCAGAGACCCAGTACTTC. This translates into CSARGGGAETQYF.

The table lists this clonotype with a few counts. V usage is TRBV18 and J usage is TRBJ2-3; D call uncertain. Trimming took off 4 bases at V and 6 bases at J, with 5 bases between the two ends. Germline V lookup: CDR1 KGHSH, CDR2 LQKENI. The CDR3 is 11 amino acids. CDR3 loop: CASSREDTQYF. The CDR3, as DNA: TGTGCCAGCTCACGTGAGGATACGCAGTATTTT.

This clonotype came up a few times. The V and J genes are TRBV29-1 and TRBJ2-1; D is possibly TRBD2 (5 bases). The length of the CDR3 is 14 residues. Germline loops: CDR1 SQVTM, CDR2 ANQGSEA. Deletions cut 4 bases from V and 1 base from J, with 11 bases between. This CDR3 reads CSVASSLSYNEQFF. For the CDR3, the DNA is TGCAGCGTTGCGTCTAGCCTGTCCTACAATGAGCAGTTCTTC.